This TCR beta chain originates from a study of human T cells and chemical hapten exposure. In regard to this clonotype: This may be a read error: a much more frequent sequence differs by one nucleotide.

Total RNA extraction was carried out from unfractionated whole blood. The ends lost 4 bases at V and 0 bases at J; junction bases unmatched: 3. The CDR3 extends over 16 amino acids. Germline values: CDR1 SGHNT, CDR2 YYREEE (reference sequence). TCRdb itself ran the 5' RACE reads through MiXCR, one entry per CDR3 protein. The sample lists 130,000 or so distinct CDR3 sequences; around 4% were seen once. This chain connects TRBV5-4 to TRBJ1-6; 8 nucleotides match TRBD1. This sequence was found in a female donor in good health. The CDR3 coding sequence is TGTGCCAGCAGCACGGACAGGGACTCCTATAATTCACCCCTCCACTTT. Translating gives CASSTDRDSYNSPLHF.